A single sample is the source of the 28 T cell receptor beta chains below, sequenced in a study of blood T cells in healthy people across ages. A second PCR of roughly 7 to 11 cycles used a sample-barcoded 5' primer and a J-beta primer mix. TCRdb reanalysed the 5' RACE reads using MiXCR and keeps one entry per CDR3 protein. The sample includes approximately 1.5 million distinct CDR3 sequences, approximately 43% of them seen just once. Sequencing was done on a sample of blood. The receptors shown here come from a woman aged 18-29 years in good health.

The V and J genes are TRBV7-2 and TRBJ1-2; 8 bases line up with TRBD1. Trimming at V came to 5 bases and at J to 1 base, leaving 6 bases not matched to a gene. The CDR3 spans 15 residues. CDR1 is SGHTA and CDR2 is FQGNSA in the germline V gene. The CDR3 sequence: CASSQDRANNYGYTF. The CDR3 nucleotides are TGTGCCAGCAGCCAGGACAGGGCGAATAACTATGGCTACACCTTC.

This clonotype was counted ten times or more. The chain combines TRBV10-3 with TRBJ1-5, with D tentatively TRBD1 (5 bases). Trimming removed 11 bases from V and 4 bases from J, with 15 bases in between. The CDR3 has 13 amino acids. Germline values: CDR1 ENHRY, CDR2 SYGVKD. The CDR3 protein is CALSAGINQPQHF. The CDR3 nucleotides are TGTGCCTTAAGTGCAGGGATTAATCAGCCCCAGCATTTT.

The CDR3 is CASMPAGTRNEQFF. Here the CDR3 DNA reads TGTGCCAGCATGCCCGCGGGGACTAGGAATGAGCAGTTCTTC. The V gene is TRBV12-3 or TRBV12-4, the J gene TRBJ2-1, with 8 bases that match TRBD2. The CDR3 is 14 residues long. The V and J ends lost 7 bases and 7 bases, in that order; junction bases with no gene match: 9.

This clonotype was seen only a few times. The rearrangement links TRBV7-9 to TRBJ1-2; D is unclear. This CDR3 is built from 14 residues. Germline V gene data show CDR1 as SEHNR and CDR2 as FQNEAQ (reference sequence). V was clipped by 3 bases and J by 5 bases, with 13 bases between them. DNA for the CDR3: TGTGCCAGCAGCTTTATCAGGACCGATTATGGCTACACCTTC. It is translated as CASSFIRTDYGYTF.

The CDR3 DNA sequence: TGTGCCAGCAGTAGAGCTTATAGCAATCAGCCCCAGCATTTT. Translated, it gives CASSRAYSNQPQHF. The rearrangement joins TRBV27 to TRBJ1-5; D is undetermined. Germline V CDR1 and CDR2: MNHEY, SMNVEV (reference sequence). This CDR3 comprises 14 residues. Trimming cost V 5 bases and J 0 bases, with 8 bases left between them.

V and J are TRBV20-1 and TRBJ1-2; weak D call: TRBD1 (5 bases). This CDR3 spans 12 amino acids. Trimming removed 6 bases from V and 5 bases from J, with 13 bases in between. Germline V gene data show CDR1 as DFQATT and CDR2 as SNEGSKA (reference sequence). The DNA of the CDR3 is TGCAGTGCCCTGGGGCCAGTATATGGCTACACCTTC. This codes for CSALGPVYGYTF.

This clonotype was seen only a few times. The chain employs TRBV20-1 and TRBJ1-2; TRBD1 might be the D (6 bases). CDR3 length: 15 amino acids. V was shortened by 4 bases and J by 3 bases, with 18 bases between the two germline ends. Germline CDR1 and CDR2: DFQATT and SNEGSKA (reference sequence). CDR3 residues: CSAIVPEQGDYGYTF. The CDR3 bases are TGCAGTGCTATAGTCCCGGAACAGGGAGACTATGGCTACACCTTC.

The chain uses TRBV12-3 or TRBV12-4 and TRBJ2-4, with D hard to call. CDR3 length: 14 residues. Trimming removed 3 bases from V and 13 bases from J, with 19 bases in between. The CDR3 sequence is CASSLSDPFTEQYF. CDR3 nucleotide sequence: TGTGCCAGCAGTTTGAGCGACCCGTTTACGGAGCAGTACTTC.

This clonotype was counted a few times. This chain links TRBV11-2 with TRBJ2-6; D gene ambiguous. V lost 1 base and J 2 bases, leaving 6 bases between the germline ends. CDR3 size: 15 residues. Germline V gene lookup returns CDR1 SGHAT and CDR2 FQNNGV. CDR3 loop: CASSLGQPGANVLTF. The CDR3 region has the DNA TGTGCCAGCAGCTTAGGCCAGCCTGGGGCCAACGTCCTGACTTTC.

The DNA of the CDR3 is TGTGCCAGCAGCGTAGACGGCTTAGGGACAGATACGCAGTATTTT. This encodes CASSVDGLGTDTQYF. The rearrangement links TRBV9 to TRBJ2-3; D gene ambiguous. V lost 0 bases, J lost 3 bases, and 11 bases lay in between. Germline assignment: CDR1 SGDLS and CDR2 YYNGEE. The CDR3 runs to 15 residues.

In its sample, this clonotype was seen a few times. For the CDR3, the DNA is TGCAGTGCTAGTCAGCGGGTGCCCTACGAGCAGTACTTC. Its protein product is CSASQRVPYEQYF. The V and J genes are TRBV20-1 and TRBJ2-7; a possible D gene is TRBD2 (6 bases). V gave up 3 bases and J gave up 2 bases, with 11 bases separating them. CDR1 is DFQATT, CDR2 SNEGSKA, per germline (reference sequence). The CDR3 loop spans 13 amino acids.

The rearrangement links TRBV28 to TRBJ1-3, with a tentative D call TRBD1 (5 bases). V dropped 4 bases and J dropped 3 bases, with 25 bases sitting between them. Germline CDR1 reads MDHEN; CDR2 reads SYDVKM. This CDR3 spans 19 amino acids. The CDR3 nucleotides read TGTGCCAGCAGTTCAACCTACCTCCGAGAAAGGGGAGGTGGAAACACCATATATTTT. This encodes CASSSTYLRERGGGNTIYF.

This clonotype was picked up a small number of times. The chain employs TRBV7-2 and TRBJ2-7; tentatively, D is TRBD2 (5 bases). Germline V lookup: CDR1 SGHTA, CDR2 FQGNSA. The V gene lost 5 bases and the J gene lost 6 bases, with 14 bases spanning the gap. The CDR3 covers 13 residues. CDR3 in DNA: TGTGCCAGCAGCCGAGCGGAGGTGGGCGAGCAGTACTTC. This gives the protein CASSRAEVGEQYF. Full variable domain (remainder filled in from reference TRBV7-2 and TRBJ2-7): GAGVSQSPSNKVTEKGKDVELRCDPISGHTALYWYRQSLGQGLEFLIYFQGNSAPDKSGLPSDRFSAERTGGSVSTLTIQRTQQEDSAVYLCASSRAEVGEQYFGPGTRLTVT.

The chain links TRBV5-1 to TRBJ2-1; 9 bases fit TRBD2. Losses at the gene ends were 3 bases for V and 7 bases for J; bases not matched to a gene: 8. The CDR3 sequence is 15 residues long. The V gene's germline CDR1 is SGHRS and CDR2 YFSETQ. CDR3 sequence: CASSSISGGLNEQFF. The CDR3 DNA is TGCGCCAGCAGCTCAATTAGCGGGGGATTGAATGAGCAGTTCTTC.

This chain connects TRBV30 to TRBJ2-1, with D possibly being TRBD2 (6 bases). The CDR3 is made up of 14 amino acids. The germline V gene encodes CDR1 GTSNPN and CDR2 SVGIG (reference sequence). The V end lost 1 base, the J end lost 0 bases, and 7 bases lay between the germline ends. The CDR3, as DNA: TGTGCCTGGAGTGGGGACTTCTCCTACAATGAGCAGTTCTTC. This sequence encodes CAWSGDFSYNEQFF.

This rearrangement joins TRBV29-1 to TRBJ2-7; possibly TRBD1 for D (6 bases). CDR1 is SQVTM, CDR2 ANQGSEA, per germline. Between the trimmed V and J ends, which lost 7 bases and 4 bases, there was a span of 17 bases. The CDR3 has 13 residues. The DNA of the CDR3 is TGCAGCGGTGACCAAACAGGGACGTACGAGCAGTACTTC. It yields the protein CSGDQTGTYEQYF.

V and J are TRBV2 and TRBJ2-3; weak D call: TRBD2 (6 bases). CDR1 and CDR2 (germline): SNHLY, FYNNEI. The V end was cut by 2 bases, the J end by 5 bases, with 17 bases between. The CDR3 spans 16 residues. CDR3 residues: CASSEQGTGGEDTQYF. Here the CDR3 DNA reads TGTGCCAGCAGTGAACAAGGGACTGGCGGGGAAGATACGCAGTATTTT. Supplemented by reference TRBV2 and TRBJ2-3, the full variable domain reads EPEVTQTPSHQVTQMGQEVILRCVPISNHLYFYWYRQILGQKVEFLVSFYNNEISEKSEIFDDQFSVERPDGSNFTLKIRSTKLEDSAMYFCASSEQGTGGEDTQYFGPGTRLTVL.

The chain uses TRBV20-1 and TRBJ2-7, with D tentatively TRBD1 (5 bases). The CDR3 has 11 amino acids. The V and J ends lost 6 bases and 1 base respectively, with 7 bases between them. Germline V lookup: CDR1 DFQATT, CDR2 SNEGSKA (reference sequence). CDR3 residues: CSATGSYEQYF. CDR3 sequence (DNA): TGCAGTGCCACAGGATCCTACGAGCAGTACTTC.

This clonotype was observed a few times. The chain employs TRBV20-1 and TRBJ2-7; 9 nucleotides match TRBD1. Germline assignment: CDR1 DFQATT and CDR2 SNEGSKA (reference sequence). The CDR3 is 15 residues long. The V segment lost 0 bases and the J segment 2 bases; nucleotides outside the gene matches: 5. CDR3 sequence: CSARDGGTGTYEQYF. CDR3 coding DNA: TGCAGTGCTAGAGATGGAGGGACAGGGACCTACGAGCAGTACTTC.

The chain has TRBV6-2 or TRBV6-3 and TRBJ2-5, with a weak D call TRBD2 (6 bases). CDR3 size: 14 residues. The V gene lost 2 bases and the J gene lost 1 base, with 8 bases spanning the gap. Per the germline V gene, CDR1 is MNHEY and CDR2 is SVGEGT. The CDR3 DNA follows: TGTGCCAGCAGTTACGTAGCGGCCCAAGAGACCCAGTACTTC. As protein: CASSYVAAQETQYF.

CDR3 amino acids: CASTPGWVGDEQYF. For the CDR3, the DNA is TGTGCCAGCACTCCCGGTTGGGTTGGGGATGAGCAGTACTTC. The chain recombines TRBV9 with TRBJ2-1; D is unclear. Near its end, the DNA agrees better with TRBJ2-7, so the J call may be wrong. Germline CDR1 is SGDLS and CDR2 is YYNGEE. The CDR3 has 14 amino acids.

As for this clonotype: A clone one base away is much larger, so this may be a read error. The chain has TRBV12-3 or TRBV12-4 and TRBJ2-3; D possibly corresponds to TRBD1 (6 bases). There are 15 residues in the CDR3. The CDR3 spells CAGSPYRVGTDTQYF. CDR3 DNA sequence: TGTGCCGGCAGTCCCTACAGGGTGGGCACAGATACGCAGTATTTT.

In DNA form, the CDR3 reads TGCGCCAGCAGCTTTCTTGCTAGCGGACCTGCGTTTGAGCAGTTCTTC. Protein: CASSFLASGPAFEQFF. This chain connects TRBV5-1 to TRBJ2-1; 7 bases agree with TRBD2. The CDR3 is 16 residues long. Germline V gives CDR1 SGHRS, CDR2 YFSETQ. The junction had 14 bases not matched to a gene; V was cut back by 2 bases and J by 9 bases. Complete variable domain (other parts from reference TRBV5-1 and TRBJ2-1): KAGVTQTPRYLIKTRGQQVTLSCSPISGHRSVSWYQQTPGQGLQFLFEYFSETQRNKGNFPGRFSGRQFSNSRSEMNVSTLELGDSALYLCASSFLASGPAFEQFFGPGTRLTVL.

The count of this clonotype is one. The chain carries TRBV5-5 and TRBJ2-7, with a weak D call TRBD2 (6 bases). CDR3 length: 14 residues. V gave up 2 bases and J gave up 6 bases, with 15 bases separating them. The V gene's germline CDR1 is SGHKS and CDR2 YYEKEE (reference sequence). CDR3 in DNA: TGTGCCAGCAGCTTTCGGAGGGAATTGGGCGAGCAGTACTTC. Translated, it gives CASSFRRELGEQYF.

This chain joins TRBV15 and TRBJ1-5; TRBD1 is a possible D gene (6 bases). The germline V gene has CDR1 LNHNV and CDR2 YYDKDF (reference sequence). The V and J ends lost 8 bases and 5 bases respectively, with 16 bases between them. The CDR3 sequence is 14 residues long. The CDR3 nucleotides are TGTGCCACCGCAACAGGGAACGACTATCAGCCCCAGCATTTT. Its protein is CATATGNDYQPQHF.

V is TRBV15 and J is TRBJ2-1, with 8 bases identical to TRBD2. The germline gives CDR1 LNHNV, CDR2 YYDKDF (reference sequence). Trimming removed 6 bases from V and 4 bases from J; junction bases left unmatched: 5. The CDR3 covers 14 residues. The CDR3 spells CATRGAGGYNEQFF. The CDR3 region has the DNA TGTGCCACCAGGGGGGCGGGAGGATACAATGAGCAGTTCTTC.

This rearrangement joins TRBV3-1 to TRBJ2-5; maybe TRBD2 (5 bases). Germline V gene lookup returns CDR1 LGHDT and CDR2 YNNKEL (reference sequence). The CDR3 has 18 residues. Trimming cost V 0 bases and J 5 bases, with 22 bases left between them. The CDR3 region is CASSQEAAGLAIRETQYF. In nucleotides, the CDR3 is TGTGCCAGCAGCCAAGAGGCGGCTGGGCTAGCAATTCGGGAGACCCAGTACTTC.

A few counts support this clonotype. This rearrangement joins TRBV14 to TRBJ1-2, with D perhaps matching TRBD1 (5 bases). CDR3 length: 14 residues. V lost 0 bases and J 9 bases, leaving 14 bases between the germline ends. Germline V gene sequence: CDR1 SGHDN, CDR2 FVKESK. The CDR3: CASSQESRGKSYTF. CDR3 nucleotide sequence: TGTGCCAGCAGCCAAGAATCGAGGGGAAAGAGCTACACCTTC.